This T cell receptor beta chain was captured by sequencing in a study of blood T cell repertoires in COVID-19. This CDR3 is 15 amino acids long. Germline CDR1 MNHEY, CDR2 SVGAGI. V dropped 8 bases and J dropped 0 bases, with 11 bases sitting between them. The method was immunoSEQ multiplex PCR; TCRdb's version includes in-frame clones alone and lacks a portion of them. In the table there are hundreds of thousands of clones, 85% of which are singletons. This rearrangement joins TRBV6-5 to TRBJ2-6, with no clear D. This sequence originates from a woman between 45 and 60 years old with acute COVID-19. Sequenced sample: PBMCs or T cells enriched from blood (not recorded which). CDR3 sequence reads: CASRALRSGANVLTF. In nucleotides, the CDR3 is TGTGCCAGCCGCGCCCTTCGCTCTGGGGCCAACGTCCTGACTTTC.